One sample yielded the 27 T cell receptor beta chains listed below, sequenced in a study of CD8 T cells in ankylosing spondylitis. Study-level results: Seven to nine highly homologous variants formed a TCR beta motif that appeared characteristic of ankylosing spondylitis blood.

These receptors' antigens are unknown. Using its own MiXCR run on the 5' RACE reads, TCRdb lists one record per CDR3 protein. Of about 700,000 distinct CDR3 sequences listed, 15% to 20% are singletons. The specimen sequenced was blood, either unsorted or a sorted T cell fraction (not recorded which). Source of these receptors: a male donor with ankylosing spondylitis.

This clonotype was observed a few times. The chain couples TRBV5-1 to TRBJ2-7, with 10 bases lining up with TRBD1. V lost 2 bases to trimming and J lost 4 bases; unmatched junction nucleotides: 3. This CDR3 is built from 14 residues. Germline V gene sequence: CDR1 SGHRS, CDR2 YFSETQ. CDR3 protein: CASSFSGQGYEQYF. The CDR3 region has the DNA TGCGCCAGCAGCTTTTCGGGACAGGGGTACGAGCAGTACTTC.

This chain joins TRBV7-8 and TRBJ2-5; D possibly corresponds to TRBD2 (6 bases). The CDR3 consists of 15 residues. Germline V lookup: CDR1 SGHVS, CDR2 FQNEAQ. Deletions cut 4 bases from V and 4 bases from J, with 16 bases between. Here the CDR3 reads CASSSQRGGRETQYF. DNA of the CDR3: TGTGCCAGCAGCTCCCAGAGGGGAGGTCGAGAGACCCAGTACTTC.

This clonotype was recorded a few times. This sequence joins TRBV13 and TRBJ2-7, with 7 bases lining up with TRBD1. Germline CDR1 and CDR2: PRHDT and FYEKMQ (reference sequence). V dropped 3 bases and J dropped 3; count of bases not matched to a gene: 5. This CDR3 comprises 14 residues. CDR3 in amino acids: CASSFGDRVYEQYF. The CDR3 nucleotides read TGTGCCAGCAGCTTCGGAGACAGGGTCTACGAGCAGTACTTC. The variable domain in full, completed from reference TRBV13 and TRBJ2-7, reads AAGVIQSPRHLIKEKRETATLKCYPIPRHDTVYWYQQGPGQDPQFLISFYEKMQSDKGSIPDRFSAQQFSDYHSELNMSSLELGDSALYFCASSFGDRVYEQYFGPGTRLTVT.

In its sample, this clonotype was seen a few times. The chain is built from TRBV20-1 and TRBJ2-1; TRBD2 agrees at 9 bases. In germline, CDR1 is DFQATT, CDR2 SNEGSKA (reference sequence). The CDR3 has 15 amino acids. V lost 4 bases to trimming and J lost 8 bases; unmatched junction nucleotides: 12. In DNA form, the CDR3 reads TGCAGTGCTATCCCTATAGCGGGGGATGGCGATGAGCAGTTCTTC. This encodes CSAIPIAGDGDEQFF.

This clonotype was detected only a few times. This chain links TRBV6-1 with TRBJ1-6; 11 bases match TRBD1. The CDR3 runs 17 residues. Germline loops: CDR1 MNHNS, CDR2 SASEGT. Unmatched junction bases numbered 8, after V lost 6 bases and J lost 4 bases. This chain's CDR3 is CASSDGQGAYYNSPLHF. CDR3 coding DNA: TGTGCCAGCAGCGACGGACAGGGGGCTTATTATAATTCACCCCTCCACTTT.

The chain employs TRBV12-3 or TRBV12-4 and TRBJ1-2, with 9 bases identical to TRBD1. Trimming took 7 bases from V and 4 from J; bases not matched to a gene: 10. The CDR3 extends over 15 amino acids. For the CDR3, the DNA is TGTGCCAGCAACCACGGACAGGGGCGTGTCTATGGCTACACCTTC. This sequence encodes CASNHGQGRVYGYTF.

This clonotype occurred a few times. The J gene is TRBJ2-7, the V gene TRBV13, with a possible D match to TRBD1 (5 bases). V was pared by 5 bases and J by 1 base, with 21 bases between. The germline V gene has CDR1 PRHDT and CDR2 FYEKMQ (reference sequence). The CDR3 has 17 residues. The CDR3 DNA reads as TGTGCCAGCAGCCCAAACAACTTCCAGGGAAAATCCTACGAGCAGTACTTC. Its translation: CASSPNNFQGKSYEQYF.

The rearrangement uses TRBV7-8 and TRBJ2-7, with D unclear. Trimming took off 2 bases at V and 0 bases at J, with 8 bases between the two ends. This CDR3 is built from 14 residues. Germline V gene data show CDR1 as SGHVS and CDR2 as FQNEAQ. CDR3 residues: CASSLRSTSYEQYF. CDR3 in DNA: TGTGCCAGCAGCTTACGGTCCACCTCCTACGAGCAGTACTTC. Using reference TRBV7-8 and TRBJ2-7 for the parts outside the CDR3, the full variable domain is GAGVSQSPRYKVAKRGQDVALRCDPISGHVSLFWYQQALGQGPEFLTYFQNEAQLDKSGLPSDRFFAERPEGSVSTLKIQRTQQEDSAVYLCASSLRSTSYEQYFGPGTRLTVT.

This clonotype has a count of ten or more. This chain connects TRBV20-1 to TRBJ1-1; TRBD1 aligns across 9 bases. The CDR3 sequence is 16 residues long. V lost 5 bases and J lost 5; bases outside the gene matches: 15. CDR1 and CDR2 (germline): DFQATT, SNEGSKA (reference sequence). DNA of the CDR3: TGCAGTGCTGGGGGAGTACAGGGGGCTAGGAGGACTGAAGCTTTCTTT. Its translation is CSAGGVQGARRTEAFF.

The rearrangement links TRBV7-9 to TRBJ2-7; 10 bases are shared with TRBD2. The trim removed 2 bases at V and 6 bases at J, leaving 13 bases unmatched. Germline-derived CDR1 and CDR2 are SEHNR and FQNEAQ (reference sequence). The CDR3 has 17 residues. CDR3 in amino acids: CASSLKREGPLSLEQYF. CDR3 in DNA: TGTGCCAGCAGCTTAAAGCGGGAGGGCCCTCTCTCGCTCGAGCAGTACTTC.

This chain links TRBV12-3 or TRBV12-4 with TRBJ1-5, with 11 positions matching TRBD1. Losses at the gene ends were 5 bases for V and 0 bases for J; bases not matched to a gene: 6. This CDR3 comprises 17 residues. The CDR3 bases are TGTGCCAGCAGTCCGAGGACAGGGGGCTATAGCAATCAGCCCCAGCATTTT. Translated, it gives CASSPRTGGYSNQPQHF.

This clonotype has more than one count but fewer than ten. For the CDR3, the DNA is TGTGCCAGCACCACTCTCGGGGGGACAGGGTCTGGCTACACCTTC. It codes for CASTTLGGTGSGYTF. The chain couples TRBV12-3 or TRBV12-4 to TRBJ1-2; 9 bases agree with TRBD1. The trim removed 7 bases at V and 7 bases at J, leaving 13 bases unmatched. The CDR3 is 15 amino acids.

The chain couples TRBV6-5 to TRBJ2-7, with 11 positions matching TRBD2. Trimming removed 4 bases from V and 2 bases from J; junction bases left unmatched: 7. This CDR3 has 16 residues. The V gene's germline CDR1 is MNHEY and CDR2 SVGAGI. The CDR3 region is CASSSTSGGVTYEQYF. DNA of the CDR3: TGTGCCAGCAGTTCTACTAGCGGGGGTGTAACCTACGAGCAGTACTTC.

This clonotype appeared a few times. The V gene is TRBV18, the J gene TRBJ2-7; no firm D call. The CDR3 sequence is 13 residues long. Trimming pared 2 bases from V and 7 bases from J, leaving 12 bases between. CDR1 is KGHSH and CDR2 is LQKENI in the germline V gene. The CDR3 nucleotides are TGTGCCAGCTCACCATCCCTCCTGGGGGAGCAGTACTTC. It codes for CASSPSLLGEQYF.

This clonotype was counted a few times. V gene TRBV7-2 combines with J gene TRBJ2-7, with 16 bases that match TRBD2. Unmatched junction bases numbered 3, after V lost 4 bases and J lost 6 bases. Per germline, CDR1 SGHTA and CDR2 FQGNSA. This CDR3 is built from 15 residues. The CDR3 here is CASSSGLAGGVEQYF. The DNA for the CDR3 is TGTGCCAGCAGCTCGGGACTAGCGGGAGGGGTCGAGCAGTACTTC. Full variable domain (missing parts from reference TRBV7-2 and TRBJ2-7): GAGVSQSPSNKVTEKGKDVELRCDPISGHTALYWYRQSLGQGLEFLIYFQGNSAPDKSGLPSDRFSAERTGGSVSTLTIQRTQQEDSAVYLCASSSGLAGGVEQYFGPGTRLTVT.

The sample holds a few counts of this clonotype. This sequence joins TRBV7-9 and TRBJ2-3; 8 bases fit TRBD2. V lost 0 bases and J lost 0; bases outside the gene matches: 5. This CDR3 spans 17 amino acids. Per germline, CDR1 SEHNR and CDR2 FQNEAQ (reference sequence). DNA of the CDR3: TGTGCCAGCAGCTTAGCGGAACTAGCGGATAGCACAGATACGCAGTATTTT. Encoded protein: CASSLAELADSTDTQYF.

This CDR3 reads CASSLQLAAEQFF. As DNA, the CDR3 is TGTGCCAGCAGTTTACAACTGGCGGCCGAGCAGTTCTTC. V and J are TRBV12-3 or TRBV12-4 and TRBJ2-1; D remains unclear. Trimming removed 2 bases from V and 10 bases from J, with 12 bases in between. CDR3 length: 13 residues.

This clonotype occurred a few times. The rearrangement links TRBV20-1 to TRBJ2-1, with 7 bases lining up with TRBD2. The CDR3 covers 15 residues. V trimming: 6 bases; J trimming: 8 bases; junction bases outside the gene matches: 16. CDR1 and CDR2 (germline): DFQATT, SNEGSKA (reference sequence). The CDR3 reads CSARGSAGRAHEQFF. The CDR3 bases are TGCAGTGCCCGGGGAAGTGCGGGGAGGGCCCATGAGCAGTTCTTC.

In its sample, this clonotype was seen once. The rearrangement links TRBV11-2 to TRBJ2-5; 9 nucleotides line up with TRBD2. V lost 5 bases, J lost 1 base, and 11 bases stayed unmatched. From germline, CDR1 is SGHAT and CDR2 FQNNGV. This CDR3 has 17 amino acids. In DNA, the CDR3 is TGTGCCAGCAGCCTCGGTTTAGCGGGGGACTTCCAAGAGACCCAGTACTTC. Its translation is CASSLGLAGDFQETQYF.

This clonotype was seen only a few times. The gene calls are TRBV28 and TRBJ2-4; D remains unclear. Trimming pared 2 bases from V and 0 bases from J, leaving 8 bases between. The CDR3 consists of 15 residues. The germline V gene encodes CDR1 MDHEN and CDR2 SYDVKM. CDR3 sequence reads: CASSLGSVAKNIQYF. The CDR3 DNA sequence: TGTGCCAGCAGTTTAGGCTCGGTAGCCAAAAACATTCAGTACTTC.

The V and J genes are TRBV9 and TRBJ2-5; tentatively, D is TRBD1 (5 bases). V was shortened by 3 bases and J by 5 bases, with 20 bases between the two germline ends. CDR1 and CDR2 (germline): SGDLS, YYNGEE. The CDR3 spans 16 residues. The CDR3 sequence: CASSAEGHLPGETQYF. In DNA form, the CDR3 reads TGTGCCAGCAGCGCGGAAGGACACCTCCCCGGGGAGACCCAGTACTTC.

The rearrangement uses TRBV9 and TRBJ2-1; maybe TRBD1 (6 bases). CDR1 and CDR2 from the germline V gene are SGDLS and YYNGEE. V was cut by 3 bases and J by 0 bases, with 13 bases left in between. The length of the CDR3 is 16 residues. The CDR3 DNA reads as TGTGCCAGCAGCGCCCGGACAGACAACTCCTACAATGAGCAGTTCTTC. Its translation is CASSARTDNSYNEQFF. Drawing the rest from reference TRBV9 and TRBJ2-1, the complete variable domain is DSGVTQTPKHLITATGQRVTLRCSPRSGDLSVYWYQQSLDQGLQFLIQYYNGEERAKGNILERFSAQQFPDLHSELNLSSLELGDSALYFCASSARTDNSYNEQFFGPGTRLTVL.

A few counts support this clonotype. The chain couples TRBV12-3 or TRBV12-4 to TRBJ1-4; D perhaps matches TRBD1 (5 bases). V lost 6 bases and J 9 bases, leaving 23 bases between the germline ends. The CDR3 consists of 16 residues. The CDR3 here is CASSKPGQVAMKKLFF. Written as DNA, the CDR3 is TGTGCCAGCAGCAAACCGGGGCAGGTGGCAATGAAAAAACTGTTTTTT.

The chain links TRBV12-3 or TRBV12-4 to TRBJ1-4, with D tentatively TRBD1 (5 bases). This CDR3 spans 15 amino acids. V lost 6 bases and J 0 bases, leaving 11 bases between the germline ends. Here the CDR3 reads CASSPRGATNEKLFF. CDR3 nucleotides: TGTGCCAGCAGCCCACGGGGCGCAACTAATGAAAAACTGTTTTTT.

The chain combines TRBV7-9 with TRBJ2-2; possibly TRBD1 or TRBD2 for D (5 bases each). Trimming left V 1 base short and J 7 bases short, with 16 bases between. The length of the CDR3 is 16 residues. Germline loops: CDR1 SEHNR, CDR2 FQNEAQ (reference sequence). CDR3 nucleotide sequence: TGTGCCAGCAGCTTAGGCTTGGGACCTTCCATCGGGGAGCTGTTTTTT. Protein product: CASSLGLGPSIGELFF. Full variable domain (missing parts from reference TRBV7-9 and TRBJ2-2): DTGVSQNPRHKITKRGQNVTFRCDPISEHNRLYWYRQTLGQGPEFLTYFQNEAQLEKSRLLSDRFSAERPKGSFSTLEIQRTEQGDSAMYLCASSLGLGPSIGELFFGEGSRLTVL.

This chain connects TRBV29-1 to TRBJ2-2; weak D call: TRBD1 (6 bases). Germline-derived CDR1 and CDR2 are SQVTM and ANQGSEA. This CDR3 has 13 amino acids. The germline V and J ends were trimmed by 1 base and 6 bases, with 9 bases remaining between them. For the CDR3, the DNA is TGCAGCGTTGAAGCCAGGGGTTCCGGGGAGCTGTTTTTT. It codes for CSVEARGSGELFF.

This clonotype was counted a few times. This chain uses TRBV12-3 or TRBV12-4 with TRBJ1-6, with 7 bases that match TRBD1. V shed 1 base, J shed 7 bases, and the junction held 10 bases outside the gene matches. The CDR3 spans 17 residues. CDR3 protein: CASSLVPTGFGNSPLHF. DNA for the CDR3: TGTGCCAGCAGTTTAGTACCGACAGGGTTTGGGAATTCACCCCTCCACTTT.